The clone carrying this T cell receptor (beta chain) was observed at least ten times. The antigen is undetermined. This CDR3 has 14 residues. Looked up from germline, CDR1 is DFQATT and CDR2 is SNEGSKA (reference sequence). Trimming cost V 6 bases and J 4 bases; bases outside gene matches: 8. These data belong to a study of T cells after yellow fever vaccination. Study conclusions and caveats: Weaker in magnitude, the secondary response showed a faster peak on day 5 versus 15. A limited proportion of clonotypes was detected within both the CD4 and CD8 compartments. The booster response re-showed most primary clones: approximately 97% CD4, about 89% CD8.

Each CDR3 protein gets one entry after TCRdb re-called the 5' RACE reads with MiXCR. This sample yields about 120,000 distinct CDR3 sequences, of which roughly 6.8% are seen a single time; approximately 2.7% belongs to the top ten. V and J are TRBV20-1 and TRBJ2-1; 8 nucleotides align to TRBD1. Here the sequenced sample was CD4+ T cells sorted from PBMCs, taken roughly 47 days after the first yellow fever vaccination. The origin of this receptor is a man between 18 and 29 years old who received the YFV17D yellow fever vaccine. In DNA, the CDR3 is TGCAGTGCGAAGGACAGGGACCCATACAATGAGCAGTTCTTC. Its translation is CSAKDRDPYNEQFF.